Following are 20 T cell receptor beta chains from one sample sequenced in a study of human T cells and chemical hapten exposure. Time point of the sample: pre-sensitization, week 0. Indicated treatment: therapeutic diphenylcyclopropenone sensitization with weekly scalp DPC. TCRdb re-called the RACE reads through MiXCR, storing one row per CDR3 protein. This sample yields approximately 320,000 distinct CDR3 sequences, of which around 5.5% are seen a single time; roughly 8.2% belongs to the top ten. The sequencing used whole blood, collected in connection with sensitization to the hapten diphenylcyclopropenone (DPC). The receptors here all came from a woman aged 18-35 years with alopecia areata. Some clones in this sample may be carry-over from other donors' samples.

The CDR3 region is CSALPQGPQGNQPQHF. CDR3 DNA sequence: TGCAGTGCTTTACCACAGGGCCCCCAGGGCAATCAGCCCCAGCATTTT. The chain employs TRBV20-1 and TRBJ1-5; perhaps TRBD1 as D (6 bases). The germline V gene encodes CDR1 DFQATT and CDR2 SNEGSKA (reference sequence). V was pared by 5 bases and J by 2 bases, with 19 bases between. This CDR3 region has 16 residues.

This clonotype was counted between two and nine times. V usage is TRBV6-6 and J usage is TRBJ1-1, with D hard to call. The V and J ends lost 5 bases and 4 bases respectively, with 17 bases between them. Germline V gives CDR1 MNHNY, CDR2 SVGAGI (reference sequence). The length of the CDR3 is 15 residues. In DNA form, the CDR3 reads TGTGCCAGCAGTGGCCCGATGGGATTTAGCACTGAAGCTTTCTTT. It yields the protein CASSGPMGFSTEAFF.

This clonotype was seen only a few times. The rearrangement uses TRBV6-5 and TRBJ2-2, with D unresolved. Germline loops: CDR1 MNHEY, CDR2 SVGAGI. V was pared by 6 bases and J by 6 bases, with 11 bases between. This CDR3 spans 13 amino acids. The CDR3 DNA follows: TGTGCCAGCAGCCAGACCCACGCCGGGGAGCTGTTTTTT. Amino acid sequence: CASSQTHAGELFF.

This clonotype came up a few times. The J gene is TRBJ2-3, the V gene TRBV3-1; the match to TRBD2 covers 7 bases. Trimming took 5 bases from V and 4 from J; bases not matched to a gene: 6. This CDR3 contains 14 residues. Looked up from germline, CDR1 is LGHDT and CDR2 is YNNKEL (reference sequence). CDR3 residues: CASSSGEGPDTQYF. The DNA of the CDR3 is TGTGCCAGCAGCTCCGGGGAGGGCCCAGATACGCAGTATTTT.

Many counts were recorded for this clonotype. The genes are TRBV6-2 or TRBV6-3 and TRBJ2-1, with D tentatively TRBD2 (6 bases). CDR1 and CDR2 (germline): MNHEY, SVGEGT. This CDR3 region has 15 residues. With 0 bases removed from V and 6 bases from J, the gap between germline ends came to 12 bases. CDR3 amino acids: CASSYSAGGANEQFF. Here the CDR3 DNA reads TGTGCCAGCAGTTACTCGGCGGGCGGGGCCAATGAGCAGTTCTTC.

V is TRBV6-2 or TRBV6-3 and J is TRBJ2-7; 7 bases agree with TRBD1. The CDR3 spans 15 residues. Per the germline V gene, CDR1 is MNHEY and CDR2 is SVGEGT. Trimming removed 2 bases from V and 3 bases from J; junction bases left unmatched: 7. Written as DNA, the CDR3 is TGTGCCAGCAGTTACCGGGACAGACAACACTACGAGCAGTACTTC. Its translation: CASSYRDRQHYEQYF.

This clonotype was seen a handful of times. CDR3 DNA: TGTGCCAGTTCAGTGGGACTCCAGTCTGGAAACACCATATATTTT. Translation: CASSVGLQSGNTIYF. The chain carries TRBV7-2 and TRBJ1-3, with D perhaps TRBD1 (5 bases). Germline CDR1 reads SGHTA; CDR2 reads FQGNSA. V was trimmed by 9 bases and J by 1 base, leaving 16 bases between them. This CDR3 contains 15 residues.

Turning to this clonotype: The CDR3 end shows no conserved phenylalanine or tryptophan, and so a read error is likely. This chain uses TRBV6-2 or TRBV6-3 with TRBJ1-1; the D is unclear. CDR1 is MNHEY, CDR2 SVGEGT, per germline. The length of the CDR3 is 14 residues. V was shortened by 8 bases and J by 4 bases, with 17 bases between the two germline ends. CDR3: CASSGGVRTTEAFL. CDR3 DNA: TGTGCCAGCTCAGGAGGAGTGAGGACCACTGAAGCTTTCCTT.

This clonotype was counted many times. The rearrangement links TRBV7-9 to TRBJ2-2; possibly TRBD2 for D (6 bases). Trimming shortened V by 4 bases and J by 3 bases, and 18 bases separated the two germline ends. The CDR3 totals 17 residues. CDR1 and CDR2 (germline): SEHNR, FQNEAQ (reference sequence). The chain's CDR3 is CASSYSRRGPHTGELFF. Here the CDR3 DNA reads TGTGCCAGCAGCTATTCCAGGCGGGGACCCCACACCGGGGAGCTGTTTTTT.

This clonotype was detected many times. CDR3 DNA: TGCGCCAGCAGCTTGGCCCAGAGCATGAACACTGAAGCTTTCTTT. This translates into CASSLAQSMNTEAFF. The V and J genes are TRBV5-1 and TRBJ1-1, with D uncertain. Looked up from germline, CDR1 is SGHRS and CDR2 is YFSETQ. Trimming took 0 bases from V and 0 from J, leaving 9 bases between them. The CDR3 is 15 residues long.

This clonotype was seen only a few times. This chain links TRBV24-1 with TRBJ2-1; D is perhaps TRBD1 (6 bases). CDR1 and CDR2 from the germline V gene are KGHDR and SFDVKD. The V and J ends lost 2 bases and 7 bases respectively, with 8 bases between them. The CDR3 runs to 13 residues. This CDR3 reads CATSDSRGNEQFF. The CDR3 nucleotides read TGTGCCACCAGTGATTCGAGGGGGAATGAGCAGTTCTTC.

This clonotype turned up a few times. V is TRBV6-5 and J is TRBJ2-3, with TRBD2 matching over 9 bases. V lost 5 bases to trimming and J lost 3 bases; unmatched junction nucleotides: 6. CDR1 is MNHEY and CDR2 is SVGAGI in the germline V gene. The CDR3 contains 15 residues. CDR3 coding DNA: TGTGCCAGCAGTGTCAGACTAGCGGAAACAGATACGCAGTATTTT. Translating gives CASSVRLAETDTQYF.

Ten or more counts support this clonotype. The chain carries TRBV5-1 and TRBJ1-5, with D tentatively TRBD1 (5 bases). The CDR3 length is 16 residues. V lost 4 bases to trimming and J lost 5 bases, with 19 bases between them. Germline CDR1 reads SGHRS; CDR2 reads YFSETQ. The CDR3 bases are TGCGCCAGCAGCGCCCCCGGCAGGGTCTCTGATCAGCCCCAGCATTTT. Its translation: CASSAPGRVSDQPQHF.

This clonotype has at least ten counts. In DNA form, the CDR3 reads TGTGCCAGCAGCTTCGGAAGCGGAAGGGCTGGCTACACCTTC. This encodes CASSFGSGRAGYTF. The V call is TRBV7-2, the J call TRBJ1-2, with D uncertain. This CDR3 contains 14 residues. Trimming cost V 3 bases and J 7 bases, with 15 bases left between them. Germline CDR1 and CDR2: SGHTA and FQGNSA.

This clonotype was picked up a small number of times. The genes are TRBV7-2 and TRBJ2-5, with D tentatively TRBD2 (6 bases). Between the trimmed V and J ends, which lost 1 base and 7 bases, there was a span of 16 bases. The CDR3 sequence is 15 residues long. Germline loops: CDR1 SGHTA, CDR2 FQGNSA. CDR3 loop: CASSLGGVGKGTQYF. The CDR3 DNA sequence: TGTGCCAGCAGCTTAGGGGGGGTTGGCAAGGGGACCCAGTACTTC.

This clonotype was detected ten times or more. This rearrangement joins TRBV28 to TRBJ1-2; D gene ambiguous. The CDR3 spans 13 residues. V lost 5 bases, J lost 8 bases, and 15 bases lay in between. Germline loops: CDR1 MDHEN, CDR2 SYDVKM. The DNA of the CDR3 is TGTGCCAGCAGTCTATTGGGAGGGCTCGGCTACACCTTC. This translates into CASSLLGGLGYTF.

This clonotype showed up many times. The chain has TRBV6-2 or TRBV6-3 and TRBJ1-1, with TRBD1 matching over 7 bases. The V gene's germline CDR1 is MNHEY and CDR2 SVGEGT. The trim removed 2 bases at V and 0 bases at J, leaving 6 bases unmatched. This CDR3 has 16 residues. Here the CDR3 reads CASSYRQGDLNTEAFF. The CDR3 DNA sequence: TGTGCCAGCAGTTACCGGCAGGGGGACTTGAACACTGAAGCTTTCTTT.

This clonotype was observed a handful of times. The chain couples TRBV20-1 to TRBJ2-1; D is unclear. V dropped 3 bases and J dropped 0 bases, with 3 bases sitting between them. CDR1 DFQATT and CDR2 SNEGSKA come from the germline V gene (reference sequence). This CDR3 has 12 amino acids. CDR3 DNA sequence: TGCAGTGCTAGTCGCTCCTACAATGAGCAGTTCTTC. Its protein product is CSASRSYNEQFF.

This clonotype was detected many times. The chain carries TRBV7-9 and TRBJ2-1, with D possibly matching TRBD2 (5 bases). Germline-derived CDR1 and CDR2 are SEHNR and FQNEAQ (reference sequence). The CDR3 length is 15 residues. V shed 1 base and J shed 8 bases, with 15 bases lying between them. CDR3 nucleotide sequence: TGTGCCAGCAGCTTAGTTCGGTTCGGAGGCGATGAGCAGTTCTTC. It specifies CASSLVRFGGDEQFF.

At least ten counts were recorded for this clonotype. The chain carries TRBV25-1 and TRBJ1-5, with D uncertain. Germline CDR1 reads MGHDK; CDR2 reads SYGVNS. The CDR3 contains 14 residues. V shed 4 bases and J shed 4 bases, with 11 bases lying between them. CDR3: CASSVFGLNQPQHF. The CDR3 nucleotides read TGTGCCAGCAGTGTTTTTGGGTTGAATCAGCCCCAGCATTTT.